This T cell receptor (beta chain) was observed in a study of cytomegalovirus exposure and HLA in healthy donors. Notes on the study in general: What a later analysis reportedly showed was that an Asian-associated ancestry cluster had fewer N-insertions than the roughly 670-donor mean. TCR beta chain V- and J-gene trimming was linked, in a later analysis, to a missense variant in DCLRE1C. The authors later found HLA-associated TCR beta chains more clonally expanded than equally common others.

Regarding this clone: The antigen is undetermined.

Looked up from germline, CDR1 is LNHDA and CDR2 is SQIVND (reference sequence). This CDR3 spans 15 amino acids. Trimming shortened V by 6 bases and J by 3 bases, and 17 bases separated the two germline ends. PCR amplification relied on 60 Vbeta primers (plus 13 Jbeta primers). Profiling relied on immunoSEQ multiplex PCR, and the TCRdb table lists in-frame clones only, not all of them. The table has almost 90,000 clones, approximately 81% seen once. This clonotype originated in a man aged 35 to 55 in good health and CMV-seropositive. This chain links TRBV19 with TRBJ1-1; D unresolved. The sample taken for sequencing was PBMCs. The CDR3 DNA follows: TGTGCCAGTAGCCGGTCCGTGCCGCGGGACACTGAAGCTTTCTTT. Amino acids: CASSRSVPRDTEAFF.